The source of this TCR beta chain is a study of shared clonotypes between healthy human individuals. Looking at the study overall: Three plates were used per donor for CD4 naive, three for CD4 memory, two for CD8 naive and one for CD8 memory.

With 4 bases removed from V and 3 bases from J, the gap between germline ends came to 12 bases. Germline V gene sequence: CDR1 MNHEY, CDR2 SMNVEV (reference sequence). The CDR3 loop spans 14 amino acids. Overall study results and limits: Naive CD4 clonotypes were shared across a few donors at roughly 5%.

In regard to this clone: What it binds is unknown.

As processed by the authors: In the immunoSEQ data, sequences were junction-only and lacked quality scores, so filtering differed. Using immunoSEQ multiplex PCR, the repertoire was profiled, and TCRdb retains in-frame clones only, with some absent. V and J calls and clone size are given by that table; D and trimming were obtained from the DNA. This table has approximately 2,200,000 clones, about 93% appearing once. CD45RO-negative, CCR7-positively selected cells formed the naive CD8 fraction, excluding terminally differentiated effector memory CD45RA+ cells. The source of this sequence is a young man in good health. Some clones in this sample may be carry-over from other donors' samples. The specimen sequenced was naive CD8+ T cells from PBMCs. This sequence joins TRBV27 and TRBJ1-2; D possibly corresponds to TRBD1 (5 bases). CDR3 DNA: TGTGCCAGCAGTTCCAGGGAGAGGCACTATGGCTACACCTTC. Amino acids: CASSSRERHYGYTF.